The T cell receptor beta chain under discussion was sequenced for a study of T cells in Graves' hyperthyroidism and ophthalmopathy. Findings and limits, study-wide: Most thyroid clonotypes expanded above 0.001 appeared in blood too.

This clonotype was recorded many times. As yet, its antigen is unknown. The CDR3 runs 15 residues. Germline lookup yields CDR1 SGHTA and CDR2 FQGNSA. V was clipped by 7 bases and J by 0 bases, with 16 bases between them. Regions amplified from RNA transcripts were the TCR beta CDR3 regions. RT-PCR in the first round (using the HTBI primer set) targeted the TCR CDR3. TCRdb analysed the multiplex PCR reads with MiXCR anew, one entry per CDR3 protein. This sample has some 800,000 distinct CDR3 sequences; 35% to 45% occur once, and the top ten carry 8.9%. Sample: blood. The J gene is TRBJ2-7, the V gene TRBV7-2; D possibly corresponds to TRBD2 (6 bases). This TCR was sampled from a man aged 18 to 30 with Graves' hyperthyroidism. CDR3 DNA sequence: TGTGCCAGCATCGTAGGGGCTAGCGCCTCCTACGAGCAGTACTTC. Protein product: CASIVGASASYEQYF.